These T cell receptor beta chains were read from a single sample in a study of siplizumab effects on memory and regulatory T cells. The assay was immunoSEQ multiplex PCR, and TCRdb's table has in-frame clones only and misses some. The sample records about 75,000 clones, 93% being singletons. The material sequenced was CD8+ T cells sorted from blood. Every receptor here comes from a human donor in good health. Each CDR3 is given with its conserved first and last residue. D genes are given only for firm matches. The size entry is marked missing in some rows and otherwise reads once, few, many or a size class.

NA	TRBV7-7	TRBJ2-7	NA	CASSFGDSYEQYF	TGTGCCAGCAGCTTTGGGGACTCCTACGAGCAGTACTTC
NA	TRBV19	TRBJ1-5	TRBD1	CASSQGANQPQHF	TGTGCCAGTAGTCAGGGGGCAAATCAGCCCCAGCATTTT
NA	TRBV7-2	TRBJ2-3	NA	CASSLIGGGTDTQYF	TGTGCCAGCAGCTTAATCGGGGGCGGCACAGATACGCAGTATTTT
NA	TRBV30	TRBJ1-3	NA	CAWSVAGASGNTIYF	TGTGCCTGGAGTGTTGCAGGTGCCTCTGGAAACACCATATATTTT
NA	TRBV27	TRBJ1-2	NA	CASSLSSANYGYTF	TGTGCCAGCAGTTTATCGTCGGCTAACTATGGCTACACCTTC
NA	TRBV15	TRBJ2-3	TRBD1	CATSNGQGALYTQYF	TGTGCCACCAGCAACGGACAGGGCGCCCTATATACGCAGTATTTT
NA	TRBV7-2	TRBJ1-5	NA	CASSLGFLFSNQPQHF	TGTGCCAGCAGCTTAGGTTTCCTATTTAGCAATCAGCCCCAGCATTTT
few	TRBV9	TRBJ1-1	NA	CASSGTGTEAFF	TGTGCCAGCAGCGGGACGGGGACTGAAGCTTTCTTT
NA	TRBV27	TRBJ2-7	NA	CASSLNGKSYEQYF	TGTGCCAGCAGTTTAAACGGGAAGAGCTACGAGCAGTACTTC
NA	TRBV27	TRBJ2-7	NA	CASSSRINYEQYF	TGTGCCAGCAGTTCGCGTATAAACTACGAGCAGTACTTC
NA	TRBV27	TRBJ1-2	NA	CASSLIGRGAVDGYTF	TGTGCCAGCAGTTTAATTGGGAGGGGGGCGGTTGATGGCTACACCTTC
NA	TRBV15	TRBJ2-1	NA	CATSRERTDNEQFF	TGTGCCACCAGCAGAGAAAGGACTGACAATGAGCAGTTCTTC
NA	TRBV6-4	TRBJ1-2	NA	CASSDGTGMGGYTF	TGTGCCAGCAGTGACGGTACAGGGATGGGAGGCTACACCTTC
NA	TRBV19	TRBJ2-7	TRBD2	CASRTSGGETYEQYF	TGTGCCAGTAGGACAAGCGGGGGAGAAACTTACGAGCAGTACTTC
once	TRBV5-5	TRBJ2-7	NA	CASSPIKGSYEQYF	TGTGCCAGCAGCCCCATCAAGGGCTCATACGAGCAGTACTTC
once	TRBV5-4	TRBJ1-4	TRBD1	CASSHSGGEKLFF	TGTGCCAGCAGCCATTCAGGGGGGGAAAAACTGTTTTTT
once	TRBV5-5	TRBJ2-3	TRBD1	CASSQTGGADTQYF	TGTGCCAGCAGCCAGACAGGGGGCGCAGATACGCAGTATTTT
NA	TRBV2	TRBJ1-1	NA	CASSEALVPGGVNTEAFF	TGTGCCAGCAGTGAAGCGCTAGTTCCGGGGGGGGTGAACACTGAAGCTTTCTTT
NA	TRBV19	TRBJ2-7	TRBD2	CASSVTSGGGNEQYF	TGTGCCAGTAGTGTAACTAGCGGGGGAGGCAACGAGCAGTACTTC
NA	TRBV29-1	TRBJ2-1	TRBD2	CSVGSAGGASINEQFF	TGCAGCGTTGGATCAGCGGGGGGAGCCTCTATCAATGAGCAGTTCTTC
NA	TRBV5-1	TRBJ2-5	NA	CASSLESGQETQYF	TGCGCCAGCAGCTTGGAGTCAGGTCAAGAGACCCAGTACTTC
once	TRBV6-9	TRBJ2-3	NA	CASSSAPPGLDTQYF	TGTGCCAGCAGTTCCGCCCCTCCAGGGCTAGATACGCAGTATTTT
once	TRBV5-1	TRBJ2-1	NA	CASSFGAPSGEQFF	TGCGCCAGCAGCTTCGGGGCCCCCTCGGGTGAGCAGTTCTTC
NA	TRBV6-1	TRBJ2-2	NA	CASSEGHWGPTGELFF	TGTGCCAGCAGTGAGGGGCATTGGGGACCCACCGGGGAGCTGTTTTTT
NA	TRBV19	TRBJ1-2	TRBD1	CASSIATGGSYGYTF	TGTGCCAGTAGTATAGCGACAGGGGGCTCCTATGGCTACACCTTC
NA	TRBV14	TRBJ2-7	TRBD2	CASSLMGGNYEQYF	TGTGCCAGCAGCCTCATGGGAGGGAACTACGAGCAGTACTTC
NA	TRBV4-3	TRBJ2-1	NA	CASSQDRAIYNEQFF	TGCGCCAGCAGCCAAGACAGAGCGATCTACAATGAGCAGTTCTTC
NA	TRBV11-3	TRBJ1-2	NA	CASSLGRFLKRQPNYGYTF	TGTGCCAGCAGCTTAGGCCGTTTCTTAAAACGACAGCCTAACTATGGCTACACCTTC
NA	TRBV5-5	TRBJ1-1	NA	CASGLSFRNTEAFF	TGTGCCAGCGGCTTAAGTTTCAGGAACACTGAAGCTTTCTTT
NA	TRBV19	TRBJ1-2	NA	CASTSGWGMNYGYTF	TGTGCCAGTACCTCGGGGTGGGGAATGAACTATGGCTACACCTTC
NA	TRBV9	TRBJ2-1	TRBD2	CASSVDSGGAYNEQFF	TGTGCCAGCAGCGTAGATAGCGGGGGGGCCTACAATGAGCAGTTCTTC